What follows are 27 T cell receptor beta chains derived from one specimen sequenced in a study of regulatory T cells in long-lasting Graves disease. This sample's time point: newly diagnosed GD, antithyroid drugs for less than 3 months. Extracted RNA from PBMCs served as the source of the TCR library. Arm-PCR of CDR3 regions and iRepertoire HTBI primers were the basis on which TCR beta libraries were built. TCRdb reprocessed the multiplex PCR reads via MiXCR and lists one record per CDR3 protein. Of 530,000 or so distinct CDR3 sequences listed, roughly a sixth are singletons. The same sample was also used in a study of T cells in Graves' hyperthyroidism and ophthalmopathy.

Source: peripheral blood mononuclear cells (PBMCs), taken at new diagnosis, from a patient treated with antithyroid drugs. Every receptor here comes from a young man with Graves disease.

This clonotype showed up many times. The J gene is TRBJ1-2, the V gene TRBV6-5; D might be TRBD1 (5 bases). The CDR3 contains 15 residues. The V end lost 0 bases, the J end lost 4 bases, and 12 bases lay between the germline ends. The germline gives CDR1 MNHEY, CDR2 SVGAGI. The CDR3 DNA follows: TGTGCCAGCAGTTACTCGACGGACATTTTCTATGGCTACACCTTC. Amino acids: CASSYSTDIFYGYTF.

This clonotype was detected ten times or more. CDR3: CASGRQGVNTEAFF. DNA of the CDR3: TGCGCCAGCGGACGACAGGGGGTGAACACTGAAGCTTTCTTT. The chain uses TRBV5-1 and TRBJ1-1; TRBD1 agrees at 9 bases. V gave up 7 bases and J gave up 0 bases; unmatched junction bases: 4. Germline assignment: CDR1 SGHRS and CDR2 YFSETQ. The CDR3 spans 14 residues.

Many counts were recorded for this clonotype. V and J are TRBV12-3 or TRBV12-4 and TRBJ2-3; no clear D. The V and J ends lost 5 bases and 6 bases respectively, with 21 bases between them. CDR3 size: 16 residues. The CDR3, as DNA: TGTGCCAGCAGTCTTATCGCCGGCCAAGATATGGATACGCAGTATTTT. Amino acid sequence: CASSLIAGQDMDTQYF.

CDR3 DNA sequence: TGTGCCAGCAGCCAAGAGGGTTATCTTTACAGCGAGCAGTACTTC. It encodes CASSQEGYLYSEQYF. The chain uses TRBV14 and TRBJ2-7; D not certain. The CDR3 is 15 residues long. From germline, CDR1 is SGHDN and CDR2 FVKESK. The V gene lost 0 bases and the J gene lost 6 bases, with 15 bases spanning the gap.

This clonotype was recorded many times. This sequence joins TRBV28 and TRBJ1-2; TRBD1 matches 8 bases. This CDR3 has 14 residues. Germline V gene sequence: CDR1 MDHEN, CDR2 SYDVKM. After removal of 7 bases from V and 6 bases from J, the junction contained 10 bases not matched to a gene. CDR3 DNA sequence: TGTGCCAGCAACATCGGACAGGGTTCACATGGCTACACCTTC. It yields the protein CASNIGQGSHGYTF.

This clonotype was counted many times. The chain is built from TRBV11-2 and TRBJ2-1; TRBD2 agrees at 9 bases. The CDR3 contains 17 residues. J gave up 4 bases and V 3 bases, and 10 bases lay outside the gene matches. Per the germline V gene, CDR1 is SGHAT and CDR2 is FQNNGV. The CDR3, as DNA: TGTGCCAGCAGCTTCTGGGGGCTAGCGGGAACTTACAATGAGCAGTTCTTC. This gives the protein CASSFWGLAGTYNEQFF.

The chain couples TRBV20-1 to TRBJ2-2; 9 positions match TRBD2. The CDR3 extends over 13 amino acids. V was clipped by 7 bases and J by 6 bases; unmatched bases: 6. Germline CDR1 DFQATT, CDR2 SNEGSKA (reference sequence). CDR3 bases: TGCAGTGTAGCGGGAGTCCCGGCCGGGGAGCTGTTTTTT. This codes for CSVAGVPAGELFF.

The chain is built from TRBV6-1 and TRBJ1-6; D is uncertain. Germline V lookup: CDR1 MNHNS, CDR2 SASEGT. This CDR3 has 11 amino acids. V was shortened by 11 bases and J by 14 bases, with 16 bases between the two germline ends. Here the CDR3 reads CALGPPGSLHF. The CDR3 DNA reads as TGTGCCTTAGGTCCTCCCGGATCCCTCCACTTT.

This clonotype came up a few times. The chain employs TRBV7-3 and TRBJ2-5; TRBD1 matches 7 bases. J lost 6 bases, V lost 5 bases, and 9 bases had no gene match. Germline V gives CDR1 SGHTA, CDR2 FQGTGA. This CDR3 has 14 amino acids. The CDR3 DNA sequence: TGTGCCAGCAGCCCCAATAACAGGGGACAGACCCAGTACTTC. It yields the protein CASSPNNRGQTQYF.

The chain joins TRBV18 to TRBJ1-1; the D gene is possibly TRBD1 (5 bases). Trimming removed 0 bases at V and 8 bases at J, with 16 bases between. The CDR3 sequence is 15 residues long. Germline CDR1 is KGHSH and CDR2 is LQKENI. CDR3 sequence reads: CASSPPSQGGSEAFF. DNA for the CDR3: TGTGCCAGCTCACCACCGTCGCAGGGTGGTTCAGAAGCTTTCTTT. The whole variable domain, filled in from reference TRBV18 and TRBJ1-1, reads NAGVMQNPRHLVRRRGQEARLRCSPMKGHSHVYWYRQLPEEGLKFMVYLQKENIIDESGMPKERFSAEFPKEGPSILRIQQVVRGDSAAYFCASSPPSQGGSEAFFGQGTRLTVV.

This clonotype was seen at least ten times. The genes are TRBV5-6 and TRBJ1-1, with D hard to call. Germline CDR1 is SGHDT and CDR2 is YYEEEE. V was clipped by 5 bases and J by 5 bases, with 16 bases between them. This CDR3 comprises 14 residues. The CDR3 bases are TGTGCCAGCAGGGCGGGATGGAGTGGAACTGAAGCTTTCTTT. Translating it yields CASRAGWSGTEAFF. The whole variable domain, filled in from reference TRBV5-6 and TRBJ1-1, reads DAGVTQSPTHLIKTRGQQVTLRCSPKSGHDTVSWYQQALGQGPQFIFQYYEEEERQRGNFPDRFSGHQFPNYSSELNVNALLLGDSALYLCASRAGWSGTEAFFGQGTRLTVV.

The gene calls are TRBV12-3 or TRBV12-4 and TRBJ1-2; 11 bases map to TRBD1. The CDR3 covers 16 residues. J gave up 3 bases and V 6 bases, and 9 bases lay outside the gene matches. As DNA, the CDR3 is TGTGCCAGCAGAGGACAGGGGGCAAGCTACCACTATGGCTACACCTTC. Its protein product is CASRGQGASYHYGYTF.

This chain links TRBV18 with TRBJ2-5, with D uncertain. V was shortened by 4 bases and J by 3 bases, with 12 bases between the two germline ends. Looked up from germline, CDR1 is KGHSH and CDR2 is LQKENI. The CDR3 runs 14 residues. The CDR3 reads CASSLIDKKETQYF. The CDR3 DNA reads TGTGCCAGCTCACTAATTGACAAGAAAGAGACCCAGTACTTC. The full variable domain, rest sourced from reference TRBV18 and TRBJ2-5, is NAGVMQNPRHLVRRRGQEARLRCSPMKGHSHVYWYRQLPEEGLKFMVYLQKENIIDESGMPKERFSAEFPKEGPSILRIQQVVRGDSAAYFCASSLIDKKETQYFGPGTRLLVL.

The sample holds one count of this clonotype. It may be a read error: a sequence one base away is much more abundant. This sequence joins TRBV30 and TRBJ2-7; 7 bases are a match to TRBD1. CDR1 and CDR2 (germline): GTSNPN, SVGIG (reference sequence). This CDR3 is built from 14 residues. With 8 bases clipped from V and 2 bases from J, the junction kept 12 bases outside the gene matches. The CDR3 nucleotides are TGTGCCCTAGTGTATAGACAGGGCACCTACGAGCAGTACTTC. Its protein product is CALVYRQGTYEQYF.

This clonotype appeared many times. The gene calls are TRBV12-3 or TRBV12-4 and TRBJ2-7, with D possibly TRBD2 on 5 matching bases. Trimming removed 5 bases at V and 4 bases at J, with 9 bases between. CDR3 length equals 12 residues. The DNA for the CDR3 is TGTGCCAGCAGTCTTGGGGAGTACGAGCAGTACTTC. Amino acids: CASSLGEYEQYF.

This clonotype was detected once. V usage is TRBV5-5 and J usage is TRBJ2-1; 8 nucleotides line up with TRBD2. The germline V gene encodes CDR1 SGHKS and CDR2 YYEKEE (reference sequence). CDR3 length: 16 residues. V gave up 0 bases and J gave up 7 bases; unmatched junction bases: 9. CDR3 in amino acids: CASSLAITGGENEQFF. In DNA form, the CDR3 reads TGTGCCAGCAGCTTGGCCATAACGGGAGGGGAGAATGAGCAGTTCTTC.

There are many counts of this clonotype. The chain is built from TRBV27 and TRBJ2-5, with 9 positions matching TRBD2. CDR1 and CDR2 (germline): MNHEY, SMNVEV (reference sequence). Unmatched junction bases numbered 7, after V lost 5 bases and J lost 3 bases. CDR3 length: 15 amino acids. The CDR3 DNA is TGTGCCAGCAGTACGGTAGCGGGAGCCGAAGAGACCCAGTACTTC. It yields the protein CASSTVAGAEETQYF.

A few counts support this clonotype. The genes are TRBV7-9 and TRBJ1-1; the D is unclear. V lost 1 base to trimming and J lost 0 bases, with 6 bases between them. Per germline, CDR1 SEHNR and CDR2 FQNEAQ (reference sequence). The CDR3 has 14 amino acids. Here the CDR3 reads CASSLVTLNTEAFF. For the CDR3, the DNA is TGTGCCAGCAGCTTAGTGACCCTGAACACTGAAGCTTTCTTT.

Comment on this clonotype: A far more abundant clone sits one base away, making this likely a read error. V is TRBV7-2 and J is TRBJ1-2; the D gene is possibly TRBD1 (5 bases). The CDR3 sequence is 14 residues long. Trimming took off 3 bases at V and 6 bases at J, with 14 bases between the two ends. In germline, CDR1 is SGHTA, CDR2 FQGNSA. The CDR3 loop is CASSFAGRAHGYTF. DNA of the CDR3: TGTGCCAGCAGCTTTGCAGGGAGGGCCCATGGCTACACCTTC.

This clonotype was detected ten times or more. The chain carries TRBV6-1 and TRBJ2-2; no clear D. V lost 7 bases, J lost 4 bases, and 13 bases lay in between. CDR1 is MNHNS, CDR2 SASEGT, per germline. The CDR3 extends over 14 amino acids. The CDR3 region is CASTHGRGTGELFF. The CDR3 DNA reads as TGTGCCAGCACCCACGGACGCGGCACCGGGGAGCTGTTTTTT.

Many counts were recorded for this clonotype. V usage is TRBV18 and J usage is TRBJ2-2; unclear D gene. V was trimmed by 5 bases and J by 7 bases, leaving 8 bases between them. Germline values: CDR1 KGHSH, CDR2 LQKENI. This CDR3 region has 12 residues. The CDR3 nucleotides are TGTGCCAGCTCAACTTATGACGGGGAGCTGTTTTTT. This codes for CASSTYDGELFF.

This clonotype showed up many times. J is TRBJ2-1 and V is TRBV7-9; no definite D call. CDR1 is SEHNR, CDR2 FQNEAQ, per germline (reference sequence). The germline V and J ends were trimmed by 4 bases and 4 bases, with 17 bases remaining between them. CDR3 length: 16 amino acids. CDR3 DNA sequence: TGTGCCAGCAGCTCGACGACGAGTACGAGGTACAATGAGCAGTTCTTC. Translation gives CASSSTTSTRYNEQFF.

This clonotype came up many times. The V call is TRBV5-1, the J call TRBJ2-5, with D tentatively TRBD1 (6 bases). CDR1 SGHRS and CDR2 YFSETQ come from the germline V gene. The ends were cut back, 0 bases at V and 4 bases at J, with 16 bases in the middle. This CDR3 comprises 16 residues. The DNA of the CDR3 is TGCGCCAGCAGCTTGGAGGCAGGGGTCATGGGAGAGACCCAGTACTTC. Translating it yields CASSLEAGVMGETQYF.

This clonotype was recorded many times. V gene TRBV28 combines with J gene TRBJ1-6, with a possible D match to TRBD1 (5 bases). The length of the CDR3 is 16 residues. Germline CDR1 reads MDHEN; CDR2 reads SYDVKM. V dropped 6 bases and J dropped 2 bases, with 14 bases sitting between them. This chain's CDR3 is CASSTDSGAYNSPLHF. The CDR3 coding sequence is TGTGCCAGCAGCACAGACAGCGGAGCCTATAATTCACCCCTCCACTTT.

Only a few counts were recorded for this clonotype. The chain carries TRBV3-1 and TRBJ2-3; TRBD2 aligns across 10 bases. The CDR3 is 17 residues long. The germline CDR1 and CDR2 sequences are LGHDT and YNNKEL (reference sequence). Unmatched junction bases numbered 5, after V lost 2 bases and J lost 0 bases. The CDR3 region is CASSQNVLAGSTDTQYF. The CDR3 DNA is TGTGCCAGCAGCCAAAACGTACTAGCGGGAAGCACAGATACGCAGTATTTT.

This clonotype was recorded at least ten times. The rearrangement links TRBV20-1 to TRBJ2-7; D may be TRBD1 (5 bases). Germline assignment: CDR1 DFQATT and CDR2 SNEGSKA (reference sequence). V gave up 4 bases and J gave up 0 bases, with 13 bases separating them. CDR3 length: 14 residues. The CDR3 here is CSAIRRVDSYEQYF. DNA for the CDR3: TGCAGTGCTATTCGCAGGGTCGACTCCTACGAGCAGTACTTC.

The V and J genes are TRBV20-1 and TRBJ2-7; 8 nucleotides match TRBD2. V was pared by 5 bases and J by 4 bases, with 22 bases of the junction left unmatched. The CDR3 runs 18 residues. CDR1 and CDR2 (germline): DFQATT, SNEGSKA (reference sequence). This chain's CDR3 is CSAGGGGSGTRSAYEQYF. The DNA of the CDR3 is TGCAGTGCTGGAGGGGGTGGTAGCGGGACCAGGTCCGCTTACGAGCAGTACTTC.